This T cell receptor (beta chain) was captured by sequencing in a study of HIV-infected patients and healthy controls. Whole blood was used without fractionation, so all unsorted peripheral T cells were included. This CDR3 spans 13 amino acids. Trimming took 5 bases from V and 8 from J, leaving 13 bases between them. From germline, CDR1 is GTSNPN and CDR2 SVGIG (reference sequence). Reverse transcription used about 500 ng RNA and constant-region primers for alpha and beta. Alpha and beta chain libraries were made separately by chain-specific third strand synthesis with multiplexing indices. TCRdb used MiXCR to reprocess the 5' RACE reads, holding one entry per CDR3 protein. The sample has under 7,500 distinct CDR3 sequences, 9.5% to 13% seen once; the top ten hold over 25%. Findings of the study overall: HIV+ repertoires were severely depleted of MAIT alpha-chain CDR3s, unlike healthy controls.

This clonotype was detected many times. Its antigen is unidentified. This sample comprised blood, obtained before antiretroviral therapy. The chain links TRBV30 to TRBJ1-6; D may be TRBD1 (5 bases). The TCR sequence derives from an adult with HIV infection. CDR3 in DNA: TGTGCCTGGGACCGGGACGGAGATTCACCCCTCCACTTT. Translation gives CAWDRDGDSPLHF.